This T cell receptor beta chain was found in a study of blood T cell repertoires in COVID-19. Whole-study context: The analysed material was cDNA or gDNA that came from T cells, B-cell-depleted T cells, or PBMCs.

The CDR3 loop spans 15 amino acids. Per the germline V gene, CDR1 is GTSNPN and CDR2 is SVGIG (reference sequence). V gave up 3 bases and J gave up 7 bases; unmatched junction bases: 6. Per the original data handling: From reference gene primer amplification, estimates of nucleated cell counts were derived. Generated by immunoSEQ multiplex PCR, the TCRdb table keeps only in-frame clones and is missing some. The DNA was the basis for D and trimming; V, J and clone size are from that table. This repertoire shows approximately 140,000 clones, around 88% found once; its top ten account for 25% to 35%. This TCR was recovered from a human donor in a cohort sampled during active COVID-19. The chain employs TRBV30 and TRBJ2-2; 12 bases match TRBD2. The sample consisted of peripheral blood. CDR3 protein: CAWRFGLAGLGELFF. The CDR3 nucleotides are TGTGCCTGGAGGTTCGGACTAGCGGGGCTCGGGGAGCTGTTTTTT.